This TCR beta chain was sequenced for a study of blood T cell repertoires in COVID-19. Participants reported their clinical history, and cohort assignment relied on those reports. Two consecutive negative NP/OP PCR tests, clearance, or resolved symptoms defined Cohort 3 recovery. Measured with immunoSEQ multiplex PCR; TCRdb has only the in-frame clones, and not every one. The table includes about 270,000 clones, about nine tenths detected once. This clone occurred a few times. The V end was cut by 0 bases, the J end by 1 base, with 7 bases between. The germline gives CDR1 SGDLS, CDR2 YYNGEE. The CDR3 contains 14 residues.

This sequence was found in a woman between 18 and 29 years old who had recovered from COVID-19. The specimen was PBMCs or T cells enriched from blood (not recorded which). V usage is TRBV9 and J usage is TRBJ2-5; no definite D call. The CDR3 nucleotides are TGTGCCAGCAGCGTAGGAGGCAGCCAAGAGACCCAGTACTTC. This translates into CASSVGGSQETQYF.